This T cell receptor (beta chain) was found in a study of T-cell memory formation after mild COVID-19. Across the whole study: Largely donor-specific sequence clusters came from two donors. Study results and limitations: Prior to infection, memory already included some responding clones, suggesting cross-reactive memory joined. Contracting CD4+ clones sat mainly in CM and EM; CD8+ in EMRA.

The CDR3 is 14 amino acids. Germline CDR1 SGHRS, CDR2 YFSETQ. V shed 1 base and J shed 2 bases, with 9 bases lying between them. TCRdb fed the 5' RACE reads into MiXCR, producing one record per CDR3 protein. Among 350,000 to 450,000 distinct CDR3 sequences listed, about 19% were seen once. Of note for this clonotype: Its matching antigen is unknown.

The sequencing sample was made of PBMCs or a T cell subset sorted from them (not recorded which). J is TRBJ2-5 and V is TRBV5-1, with D tentatively TRBD1 (5 bases). The sequence came from an adult woman who had mild COVID-19 (a few samples of this study predate the infection). Cell type and time point are not known. CDR3 sequence reads: CASSLIQGQETQYF. In DNA form, the CDR3 reads TGCGCCAGCAGCTTGATCCAGGGACAAGAGACCCAGTACTTC.